Sequencing of this TCR beta chain was carried out in a study of shared clonotypes between healthy human individuals. Findings of the study overall: In this cohort, only blood was sampled, and tissue repertoires likely differ.

TCRdb's copy holds only in-frame clones and misses some; the assay was immunoSEQ multiplex PCR. The table includes more than 1,200,000 clones, approximately 98.5% detected once. As for this clone: Its antigen is not known.

The germline CDR1 and CDR2 sequences are KGHSH and LQKENI. The CDR3 loop spans 18 amino acids. Losses at the gene ends were 5 bases for V and 1 base for J; bases not matched to a gene: 11. The chain uses TRBV18 and TRBJ2-6; 7 bases line up with TRBD1. This receptor was identified in a young man in good health. The sample was naive CD4+ T cells sorted from blood. Subset noted: CD45RA+ positively selected. CDR3 amino acids: CASSLPGQLESGANVLTF. The CDR3 DNA reads TGTGCCAGCTCATTACCGGGACAGCTCGAATCTGGGGCCAACGTCCTGACTTTC. Full variable domain (rest looked up from reference TRBV18 and TRBJ2-6): NAGVMQNPRHLVRRRGQEARLRCSPMKGHSHVYWYRQLPEEGLKFMVYLQKENIIDESGMPKERFSAEFPKEGPSILRIQQVVRGDSAAYFCASSLPGQLESGANVLTFGAGSRLTVL.